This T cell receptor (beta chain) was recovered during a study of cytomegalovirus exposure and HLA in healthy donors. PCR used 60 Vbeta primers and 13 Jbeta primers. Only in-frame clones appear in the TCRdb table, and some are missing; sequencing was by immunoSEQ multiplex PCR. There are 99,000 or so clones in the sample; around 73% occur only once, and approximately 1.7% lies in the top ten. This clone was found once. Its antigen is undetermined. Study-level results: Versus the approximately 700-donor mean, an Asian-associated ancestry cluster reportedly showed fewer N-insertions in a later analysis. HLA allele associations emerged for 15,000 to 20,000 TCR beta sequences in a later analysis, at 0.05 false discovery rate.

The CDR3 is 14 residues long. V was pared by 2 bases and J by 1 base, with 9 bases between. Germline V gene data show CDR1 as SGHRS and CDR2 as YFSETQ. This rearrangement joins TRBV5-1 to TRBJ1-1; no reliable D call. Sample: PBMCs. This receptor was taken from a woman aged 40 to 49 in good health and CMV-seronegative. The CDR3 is CASSFDRGNTEAFF. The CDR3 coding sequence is TGCGCCAGCAGCTTTGACCGGGGGAACACTGAAGCTTTCTTT.